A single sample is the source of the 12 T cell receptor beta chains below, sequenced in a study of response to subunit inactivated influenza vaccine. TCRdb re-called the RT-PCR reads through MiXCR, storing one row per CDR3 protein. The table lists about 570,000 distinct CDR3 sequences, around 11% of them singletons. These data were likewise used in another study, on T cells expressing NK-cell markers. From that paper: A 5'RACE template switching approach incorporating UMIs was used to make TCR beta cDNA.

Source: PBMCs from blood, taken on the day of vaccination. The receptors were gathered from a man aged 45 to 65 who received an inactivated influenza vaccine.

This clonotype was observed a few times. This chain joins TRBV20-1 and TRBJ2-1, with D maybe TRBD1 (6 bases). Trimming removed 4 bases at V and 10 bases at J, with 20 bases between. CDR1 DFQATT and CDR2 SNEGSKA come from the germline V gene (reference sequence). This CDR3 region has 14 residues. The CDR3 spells CSATGFGGSREQFF. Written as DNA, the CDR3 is TGCAGTGCTACAGGTTTTGGGGGCTCACGGGAGCAGTTCTTC.

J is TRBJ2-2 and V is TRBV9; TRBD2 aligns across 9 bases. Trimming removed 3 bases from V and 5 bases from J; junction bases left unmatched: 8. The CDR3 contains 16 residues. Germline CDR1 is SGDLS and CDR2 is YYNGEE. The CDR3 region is CASSERAGGGTGELFF. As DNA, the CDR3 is TGTGCCAGCAGCGAGCGAGCGGGGGGCGGGACCGGGGAGCTGTTTTTT.

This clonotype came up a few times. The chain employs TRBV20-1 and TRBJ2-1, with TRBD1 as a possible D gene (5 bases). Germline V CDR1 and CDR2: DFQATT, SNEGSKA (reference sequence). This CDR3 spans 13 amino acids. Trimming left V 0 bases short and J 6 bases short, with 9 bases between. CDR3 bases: TGCAGTGCTAGAGATGGGGCTCTCAATGAGCAGTTCTTC. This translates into CSARDGALNEQFF.

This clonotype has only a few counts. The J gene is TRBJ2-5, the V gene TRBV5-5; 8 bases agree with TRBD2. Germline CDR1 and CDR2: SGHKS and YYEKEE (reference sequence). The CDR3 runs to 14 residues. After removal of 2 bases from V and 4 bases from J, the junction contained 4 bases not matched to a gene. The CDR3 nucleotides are TGTGCCAGCAGCTTACCGGGGGGGTCAGAGACCCAGTACTTC. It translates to CASSLPGGSETQYF. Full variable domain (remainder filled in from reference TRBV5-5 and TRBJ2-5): DAGVTQSPTHLIKTRGQQVTLRCSPISGHKSVSWYQQVLGQGPQFIFQYYEKEERGRGNFPDRFSARQFPNYSSELNVNALLLGDSALYLCASSLPGGSETQYFGPGTRLLVL.

CDR3 loop: CASSQLWDTRGYEQYF. The CDR3 nucleotides read TGTGCCAGCAGTCAACTCTGGGACACCAGAGGCTACGAGCAGTACTTC. The rearrangement joins TRBV6-1 to TRBJ2-7; D possibly corresponds to TRBD1 (6 bases). V lost 5 bases and J lost 3, with 20 bases in between. The V gene's germline CDR1 is MNHNS and CDR2 SASEGT. There are 16 residues in the CDR3.

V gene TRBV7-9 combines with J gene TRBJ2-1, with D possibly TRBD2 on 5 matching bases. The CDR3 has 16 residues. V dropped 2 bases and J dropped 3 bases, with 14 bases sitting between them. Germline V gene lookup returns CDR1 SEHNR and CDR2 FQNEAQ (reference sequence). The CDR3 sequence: CASSLLPSSGYNEQFF. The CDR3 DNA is TGTGCCAGCAGCTTACTTCCTAGCTCAGGCTACAATGAGCAGTTCTTC. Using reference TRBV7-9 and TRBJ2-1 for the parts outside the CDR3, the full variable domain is DTGVSQNPRHKITKRGQNVTFRCDPISEHNRLYWYRQTLGQGPEFLTYFQNEAQLEKSRLLSDRFSAERPKGSFSTLEIQRTEQGDSAMYLCASSLLPSSGYNEQFFGPGTRLTVL.

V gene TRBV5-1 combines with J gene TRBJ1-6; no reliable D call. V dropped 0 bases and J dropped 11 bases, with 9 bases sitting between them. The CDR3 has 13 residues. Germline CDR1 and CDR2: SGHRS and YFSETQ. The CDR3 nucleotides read TGCGCCAGCAGCTTGGGGGGAAATCCACCCCTCCACTTT. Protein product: CASSLGGNPPLHF.

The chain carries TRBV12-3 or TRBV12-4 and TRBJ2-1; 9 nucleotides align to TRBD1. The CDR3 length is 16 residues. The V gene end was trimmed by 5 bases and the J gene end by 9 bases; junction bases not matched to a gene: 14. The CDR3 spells CASSQLGTGSFGEQFF. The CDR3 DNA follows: TGTGCCAGCAGTCAACTCGGGACAGGGTCTTTTGGTGAGCAGTTCTTC.

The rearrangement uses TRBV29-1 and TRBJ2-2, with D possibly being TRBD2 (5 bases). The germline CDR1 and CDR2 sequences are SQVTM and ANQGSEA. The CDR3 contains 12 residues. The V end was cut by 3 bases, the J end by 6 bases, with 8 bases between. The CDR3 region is CSVEEDSGELFF. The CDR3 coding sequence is TGCAGCGTTGAGGAGGATTCCGGGGAGCTGTTTTTT.

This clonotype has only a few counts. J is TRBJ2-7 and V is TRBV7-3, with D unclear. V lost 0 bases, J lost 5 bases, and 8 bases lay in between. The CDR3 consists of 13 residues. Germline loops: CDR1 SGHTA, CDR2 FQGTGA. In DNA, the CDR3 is TGTGCCAGCAGCTTAACGGCCCTGCACGAGCAGTACTTC. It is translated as CASSLTALHEQYF. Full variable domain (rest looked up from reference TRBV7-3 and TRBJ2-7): GAGVSQTPSNKVTEKGKYVELRCDPISGHTALYWYRQSLGQGPEFLIYFQGTGAADDSGLPNDRFFAVRPEGSVSTLKIQRTERGDSAVYLCASSLTALHEQYFGPGTRLTVT.

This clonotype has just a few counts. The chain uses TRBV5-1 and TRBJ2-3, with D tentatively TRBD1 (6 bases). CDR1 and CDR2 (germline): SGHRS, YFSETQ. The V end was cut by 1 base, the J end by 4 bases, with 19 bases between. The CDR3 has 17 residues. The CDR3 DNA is TGCGCCAGCAGCTTGCAGTTCGTTGGCAACAGGGCAGATACGCAGTATTTT. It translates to CASSLQFVGNRADTQYF.

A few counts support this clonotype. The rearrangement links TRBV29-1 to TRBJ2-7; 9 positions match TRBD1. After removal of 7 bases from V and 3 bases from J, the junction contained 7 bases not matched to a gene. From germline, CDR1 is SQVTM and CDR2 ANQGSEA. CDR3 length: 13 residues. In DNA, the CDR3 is TGCAGCGCCGGCGGGGACAGGGACTACGAGCAGTACTTC. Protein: CSAGGDRDYEQYF.